This T cell receptor (beta chain) is drawn from a study of T cells after yellow fever vaccination. Germline CDR1 and CDR2: MGHRA and YSYEKL. Trimming cost V 1 base and J 3 bases, with 15 bases left between them. The CDR3 consists of 16 residues. TCRdb itself ran the 5' RACE reads through MiXCR, one entry per CDR3 protein. The sample has about 340,000 distinct CDR3 sequences; 3% to 4.5% are singletons. The sample here was PBMCs, taken 5 days after the yellow fever booster vaccination. The chain combines TRBV4-1 with TRBJ1-1; D is unresolved. The TCR comes from a man between 18 and 29 years old who received the YFV17D yellow fever vaccine. As DNA, the CDR3 is TGCGCCAGCAGCCAAGGGTGGCTTGGGGTTGACACTGAAGCTTTCTTT. Translated: CASSQGWLGVDTEAFF.